The clone carrying this T cell receptor (beta chain) was found many times. The source of the sample is a study of Graves' ophthalmopathy and Graves' hyperthyroidism. Trimming took 5 bases from V and 6 from J, leaving 12 bases between them. This CDR3 is 13 amino acids long. Germline V lookup: CDR1 MNHEY, CDR2 SVGEGT. Beta-chain TCR CDR3 regions were amplified from RNA transcripts. HTBI primers were used in a first-round RT-PCR, which preceded a second-round multiplex PCR. TCRdb re-derived calls from the multiplex PCR reads in MiXCR, one entry per CDR3 protein. The table records under 350,000 distinct CDR3 sequences, about 17% of them present only once.

The receptor's source is an adult man with Graves' ophthalmopathy. V gene TRBV6-2 or TRBV6-3 combines with J gene TRBJ2-3; a weak D match, TRBD1 (5 bases). Sequenced sample: peripheral blood. The CDR3 sequence is CASSNRMADTQYF. DNA of the CDR3: TGTGCCAGCAGTAACAGGATGGCGGATACGCAGTATTTT.